A selection of T cell receptor beta chains follows, all from one sample in a study of Ad26.COV2.S vaccination and SARS-CoV-2 variants. Data came from immunoSEQ multiplex PCR; TCRdb stores just in-frame clones and leaves some out. The sample shows roughly 270,000 clones, approximately 87% of them seen only once. Here the sequenced sample was peripheral blood, taken in a trial of Ad26.COV2.S vaccine versus placebo. The receptors derive from a person between 18 and 65 years old who received the Ad26.COV2.S COVID-19 vaccine or a placebo. Both conserved end residues are part of each CDR3. Each record gives: V gene, J gene, clone size, D gene, CDR3 DNA, CDR3 protein. The D gene is left open where the match is weak. Clone sizes are given selectively: once, few, many, or a class where the clone is expanded.

>TRBV10-3|TRBJ1-2|NA|NA
TGTGCCATCAGTGAACCGGGAGGGGGCTACACCTTC
CAISEPGGGYTF
>TRBV19|TRBJ2-1|many|TRBD1
TGTGCCAGTAGTGCGGCCTGGGACAGGAACAATGAGCAGTTCTTC
CASSAAWDRNNEQFF
>TRBV30|TRBJ1-5|few|NA
TGTGCCTGGAGTGACAGACTCAATCAGCCCCAGCATTTT
CAWSDRLNQPQHF
>TRBV11-2|TRBJ2-7|NA|NA
TGTGCCAGCAGCACCGCCTACGAGCAGTACTTC
CASSTAYEQYF
>TRBV9|TRBJ1-1|NA|NA
TGTGCCAGCAGCGTAAACGGACTGATGAACACTGAAGCTTTCTTT
CASSVNGLMNTEAFF
>TRBV5-1|TRBJ2-7|NA|TRBD2
TGCGCCAGCAGTGGGGCGGGAGTCCCCAACGAGCAGTACTTC
CASSGAGVPNEQYF
>TRBV9|TRBJ1-1|NA|NA
TGTGCCAGCAGCGTGCAACTAGACACTGAAGCTTTCTTT
CASSVQLDTEAFF
>TRBV10-3|TRBJ1-2|NA|TRBD1
TGTGCCATCAGATCGGACAGGGGTCATGGCTACACCTTC
CAIRSDRGHGYTF
>TRBV3-1/TRBV3-2|TRBJ2-3|NA|TRBD2
TGTGCCAGCAGCCAAGATTTACTAGCGGGAGGAGATACGCAGTATTTT
CASSQDLLAGGDTQYF
>TRBV30|TRBJ1-4|once|TRBD1
TGTGCCTGGAGTAGACTGGGACAGCCTAATGAAAAACTGTTTTTT
CAWSRLGQPNEKLFF
>TRBV6-6|TRBJ2-1|NA|TRBD2
TGTGCCAGCACTAGCGGGAGGGCCATTTCCTACAATGAGCAGTTCTTC
CASTSGRAISYNEQFF
>TRBV2|TRBJ1-2|NA|TRBD1
TGTGCCAGCAGTGAAGGTGGCAGGGGGCTTGGCTATGGCTACACCTTC
CASSEGGRGLGYGYTF
>TRBV15|TRBJ2-7|NA|NA
TGTGCCACCAGCAGAGATGTCACCTCCTACGAGCAGTACTTC
CATSRDVTSYEQYF